The T cell receptor (beta chain) under discussion was sequenced for a study of technical replicates of blood from several donors. The germline V gene encodes CDR1 SQVTM and CDR2 ANQGSEA. The CDR3 consists of 15 residues. V dropped 0 bases and J dropped 1 base, with 12 bases sitting between them. Data came from immunoSEQ multiplex PCR; TCRdb stores just in-frame clones and leaves some out. The profile shows under 95,000 clones, around 94% of them singletons. This TCR was sampled from a human donor in good health. The sample taken for sequencing was T cells isolated from PBMCs. The chain employs TRBV29-1 and TRBJ1-1; no clear D. The CDR3 spells CSVEETRLRNTEAFF. For the CDR3, the DNA is TGCAGCGTTGAAGAAACTAGACTCCGGAACACTGAAGCTTTCTTT.